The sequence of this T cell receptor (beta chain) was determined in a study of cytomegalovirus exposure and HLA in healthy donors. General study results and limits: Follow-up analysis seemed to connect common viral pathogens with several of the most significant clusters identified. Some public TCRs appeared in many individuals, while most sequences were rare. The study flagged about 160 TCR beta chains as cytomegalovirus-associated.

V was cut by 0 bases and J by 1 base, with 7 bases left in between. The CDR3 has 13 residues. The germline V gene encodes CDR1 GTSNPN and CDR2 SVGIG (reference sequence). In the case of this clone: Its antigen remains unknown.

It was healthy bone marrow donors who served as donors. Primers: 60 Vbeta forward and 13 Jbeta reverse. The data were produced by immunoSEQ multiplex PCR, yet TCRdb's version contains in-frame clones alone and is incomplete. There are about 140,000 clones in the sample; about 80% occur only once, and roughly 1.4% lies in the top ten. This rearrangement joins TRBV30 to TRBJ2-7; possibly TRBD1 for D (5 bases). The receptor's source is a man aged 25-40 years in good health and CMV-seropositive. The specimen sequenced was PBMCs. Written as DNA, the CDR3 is TGTGCCTGGAGTGTCGACAGATCCTACGAGCAGTACTTC. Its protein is CAWSVDRSYEQYF.